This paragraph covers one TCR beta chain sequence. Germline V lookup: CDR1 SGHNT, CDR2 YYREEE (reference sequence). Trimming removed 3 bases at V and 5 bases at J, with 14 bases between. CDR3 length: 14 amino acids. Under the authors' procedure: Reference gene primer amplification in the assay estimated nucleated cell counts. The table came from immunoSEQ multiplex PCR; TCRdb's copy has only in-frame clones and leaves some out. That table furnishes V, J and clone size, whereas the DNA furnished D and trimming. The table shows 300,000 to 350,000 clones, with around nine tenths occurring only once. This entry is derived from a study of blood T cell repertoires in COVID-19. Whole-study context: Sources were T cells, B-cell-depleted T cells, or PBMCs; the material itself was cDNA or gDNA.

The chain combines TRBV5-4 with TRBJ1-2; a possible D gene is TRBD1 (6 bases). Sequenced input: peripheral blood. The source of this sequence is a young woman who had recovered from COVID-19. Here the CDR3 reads CASSSLQGVYGYTF. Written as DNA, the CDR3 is TGTGCCAGCAGCTCATTACAGGGTGTGTATGGCTACACCTTC. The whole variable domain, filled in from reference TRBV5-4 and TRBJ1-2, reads ETGVTQSPTHLIKTRGQQVTLRCSSQSGHNTVSWYQQALGQGPQFIFQYYREEENGRGNFPPRFSGLQFPNYSSELNVNALELDDSALYLCASSSLQGVYGYTFGSGTRLTVV.